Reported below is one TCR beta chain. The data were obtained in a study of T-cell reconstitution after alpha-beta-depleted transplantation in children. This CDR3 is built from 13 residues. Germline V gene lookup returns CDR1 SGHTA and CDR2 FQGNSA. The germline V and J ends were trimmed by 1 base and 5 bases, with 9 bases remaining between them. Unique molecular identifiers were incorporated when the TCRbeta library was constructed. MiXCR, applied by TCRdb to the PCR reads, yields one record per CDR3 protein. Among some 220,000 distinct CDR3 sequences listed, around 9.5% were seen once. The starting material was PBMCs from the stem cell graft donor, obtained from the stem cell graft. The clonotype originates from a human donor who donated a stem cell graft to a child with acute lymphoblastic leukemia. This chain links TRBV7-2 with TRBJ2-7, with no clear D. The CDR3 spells CASSLENPHEQYF. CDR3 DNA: TGTGCCAGCAGCTTAGAGAATCCCCACGAGCAGTACTTC.